This T cell receptor beta chain was recovered during a study of T cell changes during pregnancy in multiple sclerosis. Data came from immunoSEQ multiplex PCR; TCRdb stores just in-frame clones and leaves some out. Among tens of thousands of clones, roughly 90% were seen once, and the ten largest hold 3% to 4%. This clone was detected a few times. This receptor was obtained from a female donor in good health, enrolled as a control in a pregnancy study. The sample in question was CD4+ T cells from peripheral blood mononuclear cells, obtained in the first trimester of pregnancy.

CDR3 loop: CASSQDRGLTGELFF. CDR3 DNA: TGTGCCAGCAGCCAAGACAGGGGGCTCACCGGGGAGCTGTTTTTT. The chain joins TRBV7-2 to TRBJ2-2, with 10 bases lining up with TRBD1. The CDR3 loop spans 15 amino acids. CDR1 is SGHTA and CDR2 is FQGNSA in the germline V gene. The junction had 4 bases not matched to a gene; V was cut back by 5 bases and J by 4 bases.